This is a list of T cell receptor beta chains from one sample in a study of T cell responses to AZD1222 COVID-19 vaccine. Data came from immunoSEQ multiplex PCR; TCRdb stores just in-frame clones and leaves some out. Of some 90,000 clones listed, roughly nine tenths are singletons. The input for sequencing was peripheral blood, taken on day 0 of AZD1222 vaccination. Receptor source: an adult in good health. Both conserved end residues are part of each CDR3. The D gene is left open where the match is weak.

j_call	v_call	d_call	cdr3_aa	cdr3_nt
TRBJ1-1	TRBV7-8	-	CASSPMRLKGNTEAFF	TGTGCCAGCAGCCCGATGAGGCTCAAAGGCAACACTGAAGCTTTCTTT
TRBJ2-1	TRBV25-1	-	CASSERALEQFF	TGTGCCAGCAGTGAAAGGGCTCTTGAGCAGTTCTTC
TRBJ2-1	TRBV6-5	-	CASSSDPASVYNEQFF	TGTGCCAGCAGTTCCGACCCGGCTAGCGTCTACAATGAGCAGTTCTTC
TRBJ1-2	TRBV6-1	TRBD1	CASSEDGTGGYGYTF	TGTGCCAGCAGTGAAGACGGGACAGGGGGCTATGGCTACACCTTC
TRBJ2-1	TRBV27	-	CASSFVGATYNEQFF	TGTGCCAGCAGTTTTGTCGGAGCAACCTACAATGAGCAGTTCTTC
TRBJ1-2	TRBV11-2	-	CASSSGNYGYTF	TGTGCCAGCAGCTCTGGGAACTATGGCTACACCTTC
TRBJ1-5	TRBV29-1	-	CSAQGQNQPQHF	TGCAGCGCCCAAGGGCAGAATCAGCCCCAGCATTTT
TRBJ2-1	TRBV9	TRBD2	CASSPPGGLGEQFF	TGTGCCAGCAGCCCCCCGGGAGGGTTAGGGGAGCAGTTCTTC
TRBJ1-3	TRBV21-1	-	CASLDRNSSGNTIYF	TGTGCCAGCCTGGACAGAAATAGCTCTGGAAACACCATATATTTT
TRBJ2-7	TRBV4-2	-	CASSHYVGAYEQYF	TGTGCCAGCAGCCACTACGTCGGGGCCTACGAGCAGTACTTC
TRBJ2-7	TRBV27	-	CASSPQQGYEQYF	TGTGCCAGCAGTCCACAACAGGGCTACGAGCAGTACTTC
TRBJ2-7	TRBV29-1	-	CSVGAIRAGEQYF	TGCAGCGTTGGTGCGATCCGGGCGGGCGAGCAGTACTTC